The present entry profiles one T cell receptor beta chain with its context. This sample was included in a study of T cell changes during pregnancy in multiple sclerosis. Assay: immunoSEQ multiplex PCR; the TCRdb copy retains only in-frame clones and omits some. The sample shows tens of thousands of clones, 85% to 90% of them seen only once. This clonotype was obtained from a female donor in good health, enrolled as a control in a pregnancy study. The sample was peripheral blood, taken in the first trimester of pregnancy.

CDR3 nucleotide sequence: TGCAGCGCTAGGACAGGCTTGGGCTACACCTTC. Translating gives CSARTGLGYTF. The V and J genes are TRBV29-1 and TRBJ1-2, with 7 bases that match TRBD1. Germline values: CDR1 SQVTM, CDR2 ANQGSEA. This CDR3 spans 11 amino acids. V gave up 7 bases and J gave up 8 bases; unmatched junction bases: 7.